This entry is about one TCR beta chain. The target of this receptor is not known. No per-base quality is available; no much larger clone lies one base away. Based on the germline V gene (reference sequence), the CDR1 and CDR2 sequences are GTSNPN and SVGIG. The CDR3 has 13 amino acids, counting the end cysteine and phenylalanine. Kept here is only the CDR3 DNA, which spans 39 bases and is read in frame from base 1. At the junction V is shortened by 7 bases and J by 3 bases, with 15 bases in between. The method behind the library was the immunoSEQ multiplex PCR assay. A mixture of 60 forward primers for TCR Vbeta segments and 13 reverse primers for TCR Jbeta segments was used in the multiplex PCR. The CDR3 region of rearranged TCR beta genes was amplified from genomic DNA by a multiplex PCR assay. The amplified TCR beta libraries were sequenced on the Illumina HiSeq System as 87-base-pair reads. In the original analysis: A later analysis tallied some 79 million unique TCR beta chains across the roughly 610 repertoires, and about 10 million of those chains were shared by two or more donors. Raw reads were error-corrected and collapsed into unique sequences with a nearest-neighbor algorithm that merged closely related sequences to remove PCR and sequencing errors. V, D and J gene segments were assigned by aligning CDR3 sequences to IMGT reference sequences. Each retained sequence needed at least a six-nucleotide match to both a V gene segment and a J gene segment. A rearrangement was called productive if the CDR3 had no stop codons and remained in frame with V and J, and every other rearrangement was called non-productive. CDR3 was defined by IMGT convention, running from the second conserved V-encoded cysteine to the conserved J-encoded phenylalanine. In an earlier analysis of 550 to 650 of the donors, sequences lacking an unambiguous match to a single V gene segment were excluded. An earlier analysis of fewer than 750 of the donors called V segments functional above 56.7% productive rearrangements and segregating when the between-donor standard deviation exceeded 5%. To diagnose cytomegalovirus status from the catalog of TCR beta chain sequences, a statistical classification framework was built. In a later analysis, TCR nucleotide sequences were compared against IMGT/GENE-DB human TR gene sequences so that V and J genes could be assigned. In a later analysis, CDR3 sequences and most-parsimonious VDJ recombination scenarios were assigned using the TCRdist pipeline. A later analysis defined each TCR beta chain by its CDR3 amino acid sequence plus V-gene family, and excluded reads lacking a unique V-gene family. As a way to deal with suspected cross-contamination and a sequencing artifact, a later analysis dropped approximately 590 nucleotide sequences that were highly shared and had low generation probability. A later analysis calculated a clonal expansion index for each public chain from normalized within-repertoire ranks of inferred template counts. Generation probabilities in a later analysis came from a VDJ recombination model fitted to out-of-frame rearrangements, and those results were checked against IGoR. In a later analysis, hypergeometric tests were used to score TCR-TCR, TCR-HLA and TCR-CMV co-occurrence, with a repertoire-size bias correction applied to TCR pairs. A later analysis estimated false discovery rates by permuting HLA or CMV assignments 20 times. In a later analysis, co-occurring TCRs were grouped using DBSCAN, and TCRdist sequence similarity was added for clustering within HLA-allele-positive subsets. Co-occurrence clustering excluded repertoires with fewer than 30,000 or more than 120,000 public chains, plus five with anomalous nucleotide sharing. TCRdb carries this immuneACCESS record with in-frame sequences only. Its versions omit some clonotypes, under half of them owing to an unresolved V gene in the studies checked, with the rest unexplained. That table furnishes V, J and clone size, whereas the DNA furnished D and trimming. Here the sample has some 200,000 clones; roughly four fifths occur a single time. The ten largest clones represent approximately 0.098% of the sample.

The cohort comprised 670 or so healthy bone marrow donors. At the time of sampling, every cohort member was nominally healthy, though immune exposures that went unrecorded were likely present. The donor was CMV seronegative and belonged to the group of 352 seronegative cohort members. Every donor gave a peripheral blood sample, and the peripheral blood mononuclear cells from that sample were used for TCR beta sequencing. Genomic DNA extraction from the blood cell samples was performed with the Qiagen DNeasy Blood Extraction Kit. The sample belongs to a study of cytomegalovirus exposure and HLA in healthy donors (dated 2017 in TCRdb). For the study in its entirety: An earlier analysis of roughly 500 of the donors reported 250 to 300 Gb of sequence data and more than 90 million unique TCR beta sequences from about 200 million T cells. The aim of the study was to test whether cataloging public T cell receptors could identify signatures of past pathogen exposure. Typing coverage varied by locus: about 620-640 donors for A, B, C, DRB1 and DQB1; approximately 560 for DQA1; about 570 for DPA1; approximately 490 for DPB1. A later analysis re-examined previously published TCR beta repertoires from more than 600 donors and added high-resolution HLA genotyping to investigate patterns of TCR occurrence. An earlier analysis of approximately 500 of the donors applied high-throughput TCR beta sequencing to assess whether each TCR beta V gene segment acted as functional or pseudogenic. To predict cytomegalovirus infection status, the study brought together high-throughput TCR immunosequencing, statistical association of individual TCRs with disease status, and machine learning. Every repertoire in the discovery cohort had been generated on one and the same sequencing platform. A later genetic analysis took genome-wide SNP genotypes for about three fifths of the 666 donors and used that subset as a discovery cohort. About 300 gigabases of sequencing data and 91 million or so unique TCR sequences made up an early release that covered around 640 HLA-typed donors. Donor age, sex, ethnicity and CMV serostatus were compiled alongside the repertoire data. Both class I and class II loci were covered by HLA typing, at four-digit resolution. In the later analysis, no new phenotypic data were used to find candidate immune exposures; instead, reliance was placed on TCR beta sequences and their occurrence across donors. Among the roughly 430 genotyped donors, around 79% belonged to the genetic ancestry cluster associated with self-reported Caucasian donors. Because of strong linkage in the cohort, roughly five DR-DQ haplotypes were treated as single units for association and clustering. Among about 370 genotyped donors of the cohort, an average of about 220,000 unique TCR beta nucleotide sequences was sequenced per donor, of which about 19% were non-productive. Using immunosequencing, the study profiled T cell repertoires from about 620 subjects and related those repertoires to cytomegalovirus serostatus. Besides the first cohort of some 670 subjects, a separate validation cohort made up of roughly 130 different subjects was used.

Study-wide findings and limitations: In a later analysis, most CMV-associated TCR beta chains were found to appear HLA-restricted, with HLA associations seemingly driven largely by CMV exposure. Around 16 rarely observed V segments, including chromosome 9 orphons, were excluded from the earlier analysis of approximately 500 of the donors because counts were too low. According to the authors, the approach could potentially be generalized to other disease states and immunological phenotypes. Three of the identified cytomegalovirus-associated TCR beta chains were confirmed in vitro to be specific for cytomegalovirus antigens. Strong co-occurrence of HLA alleles, especially DR and DQ, made assigning TCR associations to individual alleles difficult. Most TCR sequences were observed very rarely across donors, whereas some public TCRs were present in many individuals. Only TCR beta chains were sequenced in this cohort, and the absence of alpha or paired-chain data limited detectable features. According to a later analysis, TCR association rates differed among HLA loci, with DRB1 alleles showing the most associated TCRs and HLA-C alleles showing the fewest. Sequencing depth was assumed to be roughly uniform across donors in the presence/absence analyses, though that assumption may not hold. The classifier was reported to diagnose cytomegalovirus status with high specificity and sensitivity in both the original cohort and the validation cohort. In an earlier analysis of about 540 of the donors, most TCR beta V segments were observed in productive rearrangements about 87% or about 30% of the time, broadly matching IMGT annotations. The sequencing pipeline was judged likely to have produced a cluster of highly shared sequence variants as a technical artifact. In a later genetic analysis, a missense DCLRE1C variant was associated with V-gene and J-gene trimming of TCR beta chains, and the association was replicated in an independent cohort. A later genetic analysis reported fewer N-insertions in productive TCRs among donors in an Asian-associated ancestry cluster than the roughly 700-donor mean. Some IMGT-functional V segments, including TRBV6-2 and TRBV6-3, could not be told apart with the 87-base-pair reads, so those segments were excluded. Immune exposure information for the cohort was limited to CMV serostatus. In a later analysis, HLA-associated TCR beta chains were found to be more clonally expanded and to have lower generation probabilities than equally common non-associated chains. A further reported finding was that TCR beta sequences accurately predicted the HLA-A and HLA-B alleles for most subjects in the first cohort. A later analysis reported that several top co-occurrence clusters appeared linked to parvovirus B19, influenza, CMV and Epstein-Barr virus. Correlated functional status among segregating V segments might be attributable to linkage disequilibrium, but an unknown experimental factor could not be ruled out. Because HLA typing was unavailable for some donors at each locus, only the typed subset was used in association tests. A later analysis associated 15,000 to 20,000 TCR beta sequences with specific HLA alleles at a false discovery rate of 0.05. The study gave a list of about 170 TCR beta chains associated with cytomegalovirus.

The TCR sequence derives from a boy aged 2 to 9 in good health and CMV-seronegative. The chain uses TRBV30 and TRBJ2-5; the D segment could be TRBD2, given 5 matching bases. Sequencing used PBMCs. In nucleotides, the sequence is TGTGCCTTAAGTTCGGGATTAGAAGAGACCCAGTACTTC. Its translation reads: CALSSGLEETQYF.